The sequence of this T cell receptor beta chain was determined in a study of shared clonotypes between healthy human individuals. Study-wide findings and caveats: Clonotype sharing among donors, it was expected, would be affected by sequencing depth. Few donors restricted represented genetic and exposure-history diversity.

The assay was immunoSEQ multiplex PCR, and TCRdb's table has in-frame clones only and misses some. The sample has about 87,000 clones; approximately 51% are singletons. The junction had 4 bases not matched to a gene; V was cut back by 4 bases and J by 0 bases. The CDR3 covers 15 residues. Germline CDR1 and CDR2: SGDLS and YYNGEE. In the case of this clone: The antigen is unknown.

This receptor was identified in a middle-aged woman in good health. Some clones in this sample may be carry-over from other donors' samples. Sequencing was done on a sample of PBMCs. The chain joins TRBV9 to TRBJ2-1; 7 positions agree with TRBD2. The CDR3 region is CASSPRDYSYNEQFF. The CDR3 nucleotides read TGTGCCAGCAGCCCCCGGGACTACTCCTACAATGAGCAGTTCTTC.